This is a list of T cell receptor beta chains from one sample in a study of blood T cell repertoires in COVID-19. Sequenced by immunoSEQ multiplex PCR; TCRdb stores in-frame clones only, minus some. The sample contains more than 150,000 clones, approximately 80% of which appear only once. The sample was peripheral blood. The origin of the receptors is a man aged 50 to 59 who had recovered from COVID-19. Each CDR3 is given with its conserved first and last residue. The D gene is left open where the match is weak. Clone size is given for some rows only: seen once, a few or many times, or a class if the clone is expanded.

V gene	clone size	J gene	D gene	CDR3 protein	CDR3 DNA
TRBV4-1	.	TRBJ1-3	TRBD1	CASSQVGTGGNTIYF	TGCGCCAGCAGCCAAGTTGGGACAGGGGGAAACACCATATATTTT
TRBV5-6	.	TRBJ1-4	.	CASSLRLEDPNEKLFF	TGTGCCAGCAGCTTGCGGTTGGAGGATCCGAATGAAAAACTGTTTTTT
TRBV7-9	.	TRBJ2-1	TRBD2	CASSLVVSGGSYNEQFF	TGTGCCAGCAGCTTAGTTGTTAGCGGGGGCTCCTACAATGAGCAGTTCTTC
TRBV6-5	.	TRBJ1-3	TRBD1	CASSRQGAGGNTIYF	TGTGCCAGCAGTAGACAGGGGGCTGGAGGAAACACCATATATTTT
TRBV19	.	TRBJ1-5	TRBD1	CASSIRDRNNQPQHF	TGTGCCAGTAGTATACGGGACAGGAACAATCAGCCCCAGCATTTT
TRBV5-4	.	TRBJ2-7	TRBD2	CASSPGGGSEREQYF	TGTGCCAGCAGCCCGGGTGGCGGGAGCGAACGCGAGCAGTACTTC
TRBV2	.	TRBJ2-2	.	CASSDDTGELFF	TGTGCCAGCAGTGACGACACCGGGGAGCTGTTTTTT
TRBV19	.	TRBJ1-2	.	CASSHSPTNYGYTF	TGTGCCAGTAGCCACAGCCCGACTAACTATGGCTACACCTTC
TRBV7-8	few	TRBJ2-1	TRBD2	CASSSPWGTSGDEQFF	TGTGCCAGCAGCTCCCCCTGGGGGACTAGCGGGGATGAGCAGTTCTTC
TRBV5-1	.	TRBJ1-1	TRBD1	CASSRQGNTEAFF	TGCGCCAGCAGCCGACAGGGGAACACTGAAGCTTTCTTT
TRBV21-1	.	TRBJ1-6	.	CASRRRGVNNSPLHF	TGTGCCAGCAGGAGGAGGGGTGTGAATAATTCACCCCTCCACTTT
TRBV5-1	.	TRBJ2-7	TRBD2	CASSLELAGSYEQYF	TGCGCCAGCAGCTTGGAGCTAGCGGGGTCCTACGAGCAGTACTTC
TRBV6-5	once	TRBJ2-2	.	CASSYSTGRTGELFF	TGTGCCAGCAGTTACTCTACAGGACGCACCGGGGAGCTGTTTTTT
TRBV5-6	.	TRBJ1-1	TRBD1	CASSLGMGQADTEAFF	TGTGCCAGCAGCTTGGGGATGGGACAGGCGGACACTGAAGCTTTCTTT
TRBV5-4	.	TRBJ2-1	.	CASSSGTSRSYNEQFF	TGTGCCAGCAGCTCAGGGACTTCCCGCTCCTACAATGAGCAGTTCTTC
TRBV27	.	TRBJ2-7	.	CASSPEDSISYEQYF	TGTGCCAGCAGCCCAGAGGACAGCATCTCCTACGAGCAGTACTTC
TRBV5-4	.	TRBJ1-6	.	CASSFTGARGSYIWSPLHF	TGTGCCAGCAGCTTTACGGGAGCGAGAGGCTCCTATATATGGTCACCCCTCCACTTT
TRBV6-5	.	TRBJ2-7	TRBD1	CASSRGQAPYEQYF	TGTGCCAGCAGTAGAGGACAGGCCCCCTACGAGCAGTACTTC
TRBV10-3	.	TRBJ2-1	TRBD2	CAISESGRELDNEQFF	TGTGCCATCAGTGAGTCGGGGCGGGAGCTAGACAATGAGCAGTTCTTC
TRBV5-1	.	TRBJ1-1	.	CASSLGDLRNTEAFF	TGCGCCAGCAGCCTGGGGGACTTAAGGAACACTGAAGCTTTCTTT
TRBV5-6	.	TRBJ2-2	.	CASAFYPRGGYDGELFF	TGTGCCAGCGCCTTTTACCCCCGAGGGGGTTATGACGGGGAGCTGTTTTTT
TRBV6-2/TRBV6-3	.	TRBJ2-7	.	CASSYSQDTYEQYF	TGTGCCAGCAGTTACTCACAGGATACATACGAGCAGTACTTC
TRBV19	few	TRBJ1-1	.	CASEQTARNTEAFF	TGTGCCAGTGAACAAACAGCAAGGAACACTGAAGCTTTCTTT
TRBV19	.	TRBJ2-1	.	CASSMRGIFYNEQFF	TGTGCCAGTAGTATGAGAGGGATTTTCTACAATGAGCAGTTCTTC
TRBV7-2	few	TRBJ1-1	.	CASSGTGYTEAFF	TGTGCCAGCAGCGGCACAGGGTACACTGAAGCTTTCTTT
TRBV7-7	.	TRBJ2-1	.	CASSRRLGGDSNEQFF	TGTGCCAGCAGCCGCAGACTAGGGGGGGATTCGAATGAGCAGTTCTTC
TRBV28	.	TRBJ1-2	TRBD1	CASRPTGNYGYTF	TGTGCCAGCAGACCGACAGGGAACTATGGCTACACCTTC
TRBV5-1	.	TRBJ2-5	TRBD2	CASSGGGLAAQETQYF	TGCGCCAGCAGCGGAGGGGGACTAGCGGCACAAGAGACCCAGTACTTC